This TCR beta chain was recorded in a study of long-term antiretroviral therapy in people with HIV. Overall study findings and caveats: Diversity rose after ART but stayed below transplant donor controls. Among HIV repertoires, CDR3 length ranges were narrower than those of controls. All blood samples came from the years 2004 to 2017, possibly under older ART regimens.

Samples were assayed with immunoSEQ v3.0 at survey level. Profiling relied on immunoSEQ multiplex PCR, and the TCRdb table lists in-frame clones only, not all of them. The sample lists more than 25,000 clones; about 89% were seen once. With regard to this clone: Its antigen is currently unknown.

The source was unsorted PBMCs, collected 3.1 years after starting antiretroviral therapy. This receptor was taken from a man aged 18 to 30 with HIV.

The CDR3 nucleotides are TGTGCCAGCAGCCGAGGGACGGCGTACACTGAAGCTTTCTTT. Translated, it gives CASSRGTAYTEAFF. The chain employs TRBV7-9 and TRBJ1-1; D is perhaps TRBD1 (5 bases). Per the germline V gene, CDR1 is SEHNR and CDR2 is FQNEAQ (reference sequence). The CDR3 sequence is 14 residues long. Trimming took off 5 bases at V and 3 bases at J, with 13 bases between the two ends. The full variable domain, its missing parts supplied by reference TRBV7-9 and TRBJ1-1, is DTGVSQNPRHKITKRGQNVTFRCDPISEHNRLYWYRQTLGQGPEFLTYFQNEAQLEKSRLLSDRFSAERPKGSFSTLEIQRTEQGDSAMYLCASSRGTAYTEAFFGQGTRLTVV.